Listed below are T cell receptor beta chains from one sample, sequenced in a study of spatial heterogeneity in lung cancer. MiXCR was run by TCRdb on the 5' RACE reads, yielding one entry per CDR3 protein. The sample contains 3,800 or so distinct CDR3 sequences, around 3.1% of which appear only once. Source: normal lung tissue next to the tumor, taken at surgery. Source of these receptors: a female donor with early-stage non-small cell lung cancer. CDR3s include the opening cysteine and the closing phenylalanine or tryptophan. D genes are given only for firm matches. Some rows have no size entry. The others give once, few or many, or a class for an expanded clone.

>many|-|TRBV7-9|TRBJ2-1
TGTGCCAGCAGTAATAGCGACATACACAATGAGCAGTTCTTC
CASSNSDIHNEQFF
>medium-sized|TRBD1|TRBV7-2|TRBJ1-6
TGTGCCAGCAGCTTAGAGGCAGGGGGACGGAATTCACCCCTCCACTTT
CASSLEAGGRNSPLHF
>medium-sized|-|TRBV4-1|TRBJ2-6
TGCGCCAGCAGCCAAGAGCAAGGGGCGTCTGGGGCCAACGTCCTGACTTTC
CASSQEQGASGANVLTF
>many|TRBD2|TRBV27|TRBJ2-3
TGTGCCAGCAGGAGCGGGGGGGCCGGTACAGATACGCAGTATTTT
CASRSGGAGTDTQYF
>many|TRBD1|TRBV15|TRBJ1-5
TGTGCCACCAGCAGAGCACAGGGGGATGCTCAGCCCCAGCAGGATGCTCAGCCCCAGCATTTT
CATSRAQGDAQPQQDAQPQHF
>medium-sized|TRBD1|TRBV7-6|TRBJ1-1
TGTGCCAGCAGCTCGCCGAAAGGGACAGCTGGCACTGAAGCTTTCTTT
CASSSPKGTAGTEAFF
>medium-sized|TRBD2|TRBV3-1|TRBJ2-5
TGTGCCAGCAGCTCAATCTCCCTAGCGGGGGGAATAGAGACCCAGTACTTC
CASSSISLAGGIETQYF
>many|-|TRBV12-3/TRBV12-4|TRBJ1-2
TGTGCCAGCCAAAGACAGGCGGACTATGGCTACACCTTC
CASQRQADYGYTF
>many|-|TRBV6-1|TRBJ2-2
TGTGCCAGCAGTGAACAGGCAGAACCCACCGGGGAGCTGTTTTTT
CASSEQAEPTGELFF
>medium-sized|-|TRBV20-1|TRBJ1-2
TGCAGTGCTAGAGCCCCCCCTAACCGGGACAAATCTTTCTACACCTTC
CSARAPPNRDKSFYTF
>-|-|TRBV5-6|TRBJ2-4
TGTGCCACCAGGGAACCTCTAGCCAAAAACATTCAGTACTTC
CATREPLAKNIQYF
>many|-|TRBV9|TRBJ2-1
TGTGCCAGCAGCGTAGGGTTAGCTTCCTACAATGAGCAGTTCTTC
CASSVGLASYNEQFF
>medium-sized|TRBD2|TRBV6-5|TRBJ2-7
TGTGCCAGCAGTCAACCCCGACTAGCGGGTTACTACGAGCAGTACTTC
CASSQPRLAGYYEQYF
>many|-|TRBV20-1|TRBJ2-1
TGCAGTGCTAGTTCGATGACTAGTGTGACCTACAATGAGCAGTTCTTC
CSASSMTSVTYNEQFF
>medium-sized|-|TRBV20-1|TRBJ1-4
TGCAGTGCTACTACAGGGTTAACTAATGAAAAACTGTTTTTT
CSATTGLTNEKLFF
>many|-|TRBV19|TRBJ2-7
TGTGCCAGTAGTAGCCTGGAGGGCACTTCCTACGAGCAGTACTTC
CASSSLEGTSYEQYF